A selection of T cell receptor beta chains follows, all from one sample in a study of Ad26.COV2.S vaccination and SARS-CoV-2 variants. The protocol was immunoSEQ multiplex PCR, while the TCRdb copy is restricted to in-frame clones and leaves out a portion. This sample yields about 94,000 clones, of which more than 65% are seen a single time; approximately 15% belongs to the top ten. Sample: peripheral blood, taken after recovery from COVID-19. These receptor sequences come from a human donor who had recovered from COVID-19. Each CDR3 is given with its conserved first and last residue. D genes are given only for firm matches. Clone size appears in some rows only: once, few, many, or a class for an expanded clone.

abundance	v_gene	j_gene	d_gene	CDR3nt	CDR3aa
NA	TRBV6-2/TRBV6-3	TRBJ2-3	TRBD2	TGTGCCAGCAGTTACGGTCCGGCGGGAGGGTCCACAGATACGCAGTATTTT	CASSYGPAGGSTDTQYF
NA	TRBV12-3/TRBV12-4	TRBJ2-1	TRBD2	TGTGCCAGCAGCGCGGGAGGAATCGATGAGCAGTTCTTC	CASSAGGIDEQFF
NA	TRBV28	TRBJ2-1	NA	TGTGCCAGCAGAGGGGGGGGAGGAGAGAACAATGAGCAGTTCTTC	CASRGGGGENNEQFF
NA	TRBV9	TRBJ2-3	TRBD2	TGTGCCAGCAGCGTTAGCGGGAGAGACACAGATACGCAGTATTTT	CASSVSGRDTDTQYF
NA	TRBV25-1	TRBJ2-5	NA	TGTGCCAGCAGTGAAGGGGGCGGGGCGGAGACCCAGTACTTC	CASSEGGGAETQYF
few	TRBV21-1	TRBJ2-5	NA	TGTGCCAGCAGCAAACTTCGGGGGACCGAAGAGACCCAGTACTTC	CASSKLRGTEETQYF
NA	TRBV12-3/TRBV12-4	TRBJ2-3	NA	TGTACCAGCGTACGGGGAGGAGATACGCAGTATTTT	CTSVRGGDTQYF
once	TRBV4-3	TRBJ2-1	TRBD2	TGCGCCAGCAGCCAAGATAGGACTAGCGTCACGGGTGAGCAGTTCTTC	CASSQDRTSVTGEQFF
NA	TRBV27	TRBJ2-3	NA	TGTGCCAGCACCCCATGGGGACGAGGGGATACGCAGTATTTT	CASTPWGRGDTQYF
NA	TRBV7-6	TRBJ2-1	NA	TGTGCCAGCAGCCCCGCACAAGCGGAGGGCTCCTACAATGAGCAGTTCTTC	CASSPAQAEGSYNEQFF
NA	TRBV7-2	TRBJ1-2	NA	TGTGCCAGCAGCTTAGGAGGTTGGGCGAGCTATGGGGGCTACACCTTC	CASSLGGWASYGGYTF
NA	TRBV27	TRBJ1-6	NA	TGTGCCAGCAGTTTCTTGGGCATGGGACAACCTAATTCACCCCTCCACTTT	CASSFLGMGQPNSPLHF
NA	TRBV28	TRBJ1-1	NA	TGTGCCAGCAGTTTCCTGCTCGACTCTATGGGAACTGAAGCTTTCTTT	CASSFLLDSMGTEAFF
NA	TRBV2	TRBJ1-5	NA	TGTGCCAGCAGTGAACGGGCGTCTGATCAGCCCCAGCATTTT	CASSERASDQPQHF
NA	TRBV3-1/TRBV3-2	TRBJ2-1	NA	TGTGCCAGCAGCCTTCTACTAGCTAACAATGAGCAGTTCTTC	CASSLLLANNEQFF
NA	TRBV21-1	TRBJ1-3	NA	TGTGCCAGCAGCCAAAAAAGGGGGGTTTTCTCTGGAAACACCATATATTTT	CASSQKRGVFSGNTIYF
once	TRBV6-2/TRBV6-3	TRBJ1-5	NA	TGTGCCAGCAGTTACTCGAGAGACTATAGCAATCAGCCCCAGCATTTT	CASSYSRDYSNQPQHF
few	TRBV7-9	TRBJ1-5	NA	TGTGCCAGCAGCAAACAGGGATATCAGCCCCAGCATTTT	CASSKQGYQPQHF